The 9 T cell receptor beta chains in this list originate from one sample, sequenced in a study of cytomegalovirus exposure and HLA in healthy donors. The PCR had 60 Vbeta and 13 Jbeta primers. The repertoire was sequenced with immunoSEQ multiplex PCR; TCRdb's copy has only in-frame clones and lacks some. The sample yields about 180,000 clones, about 80% seen once. Material for sequencing was PBMCs. Receptor source: a woman aged 45 to 65 in good health and CMV-seronegative.

V and J are TRBV15 and TRBJ2-5, with D possibly TRBD1 on 6 matching bases. The J call is in doubt because the DNA end fits TRBJ2-7 better. This CDR3 is 17 amino acids long. The germline gives CDR1 LNHNV, CDR2 YYDKDF (reference sequence). CDR3 loop: CATSRDPAGAGGYEQYF. DNA of the CDR3: TGTGCCACCAGCAGAGACCCGGCAGGGGCCGGAGGTTACGAGCAGTACTTC.

The chain recombines TRBV7-2 with TRBJ2-7; D unclear. The length of the CDR3 is 15 residues. In germline, CDR1 is SGHTA, CDR2 FQGNSA. The V end was cut by 5 bases, the J end by 0 bases, with 14 bases between. Here the CDR3 reads CASSTLPGFSYEQYF. As DNA, the CDR3 is TGTGCCAGCAGCACCCTTCCGGGTTTCTCCTACGAGCAGTACTTC.

On this clone itself: A junction boundary mismatches the germline segment, possibly from a read error. V usage is TRBV7-2 and J usage is TRBJ2-3; perhaps TRBD1 as D (6 bases). The CDR3 sequence is 14 residues long. Germline loops: CDR1 SGHTA, CDR2 FQGNSA. The DNA for the CDR3 is TGTGCCAGCAGGACCGGGACACACACAGCTACGCAGTATTTT. Translation gives CASRTGTHTATQYF.

In regard to this clone: Mismatch with germline at one junction end may stem from a read error. The chain couples TRBV4-1 to TRBJ1-2; D remains unclear. This CDR3 spans 13 amino acids. Per germline, CDR1 MGHRA and CDR2 YSYEKL. CDR3 DNA: TGCGCCAACAGCCAAGCCGGGAGGTATGGCTACACCTTC. Residues: CANSQAGRYGYTF.

This clone appeared a few times. J is TRBJ1-2 and V is TRBV27, with D possibly matching TRBD1 (6 bases). The CDR3 length is 14 residues. CDR1 MNHEY and CDR2 SMNVEV come from the germline V gene (reference sequence). V lost 3 bases to trimming and J lost 4 bases, with 12 bases between them. The CDR3 nucleotides are TGTGCCAGCAGTTTGGGGGCAGGCGGCTATGGCTACACCTTC. This gives the protein CASSLGAGGYGYTF.

The chain carries TRBV6-5 and TRBJ2-7; TRBD2 is a possible D gene (5 bases). The germline gives CDR1 MNHEY, CDR2 SVGAGI. This CDR3 comprises 13 residues. With 2 bases removed from V and 1 base from J, the gap between germline ends came to 6 bases. DNA for the CDR3: TGTGCCAGCAGTTACAGCGGTTCCTACGAGCAGTACTTC. Translation gives CASSYSGSYEQYF.

The chain uses TRBV9 and TRBJ2-3, with a tentative D call TRBD2 (5 bases). The V gene lost 2 bases and the J gene lost 4 bases, with 17 bases spanning the gap. Germline CDR1 SGDLS, CDR2 YYNGEE. The CDR3 consists of 16 residues. Here the CDR3 reads CASSVGNSASPDTQYF. In DNA form, the CDR3 reads TGTGCCAGCAGCGTGGGGAATAGCGCGAGTCCAGATACGCAGTATTTT.

V gene TRBV5-4 combines with J gene TRBJ2-1, with 8 bases aligning to TRBD1. In germline, CDR1 is SGHNT, CDR2 YYREEE (reference sequence). The CDR3 has 13 residues. J lost 6 bases, V lost 4 bases, and 3 bases had no gene match. DNA for the CDR3: TGTGCCAGCAGCGAGGACAGGGCCAATGAGCAGTTCTTC. Translating it yields CASSEDRANEQFF.

The chain uses TRBV7-8 and TRBJ2-2, with D possibly TRBD2 on 6 matching bases. Germline V gene lookup returns CDR1 SGHVS and CDR2 FQNEAQ. CDR3 size: 13 residues. The V gene lost 2 bases and the J gene lost 8 bases, with 9 bases spanning the gap. The CDR3 spells CASSLLGGGELFF. CDR3 DNA sequence: TGTGCCAGCAGCTTATTGGGGGGAGGGGAGCTGTTTTTT.